Listed here are 17 T cell receptor beta chains from one sample, sequenced in a study of response to subunit inactivated influenza vaccine. MiXCR, run by TCRdb on the RT-PCR reads, gives a single entry per CDR3 protein. The sample carries about half a million distinct CDR3 sequences, 7.6% recorded once. Material: PBMCs from blood, obtained less than 25 months after vaccination. These receptor sequences come from a man between 50 and 69 years old who received an inactivated influenza vaccine.

The chain has TRBV12-3 or TRBV12-4 and TRBJ1-5; no clear D. The V gene lost 4 bases and the J gene lost 0 bases, with 7 bases spanning the gap. The CDR3 is 14 amino acids. The CDR3 protein is CASSSHSSNQPQHF. Here the CDR3 DNA reads TGTGCCAGCAGTTCCCACAGTAGCAATCAGCCCCAGCATTTT.

The chain uses TRBV3-1 and TRBJ2-1; 7 nucleotides line up with TRBD2. CDR3 length equals 17 residues. The germline V gene encodes CDR1 LGHDT and CDR2 YNNKEL (reference sequence). V shed 0 bases and J 5 bases; nucleotides not matched to a gene: 10. CDR3 sequence (DNA): TGTGCCAGCAGCCAAGATCTTTTAGCGGGTACGAACAATGAGCAGTTCTTC. Protein sequence: CASSQDLLAGTNNEQFF.

In its sample, this clonotype was seen many times. The chain employs TRBV28 and TRBJ1-5; D is unresolved. CDR3 length: 14 residues. Trimming took off 5 bases at V and 1 base at J, with 9 bases between the two ends. Germline V lookup: CDR1 MDHEN, CDR2 SYDVKM. DNA of the CDR3: TGTGCCAGCAGTGATAAACCGAGCAATCAGCCCCAGCATTTT. It translates to CASSDKPSNQPQHF.

This clonotype occurred a few times. The J gene is TRBJ1-1, the V gene TRBV6-2 or TRBV6-3; D is unresolved. Looked up from germline, CDR1 is MNHEY and CDR2 is SVGEGT. The V and J ends lost 7 bases and 4 bases respectively, with 16 bases between them. The CDR3 spans 14 residues. This CDR3 is CASIPAVTSTEAFF. CDR3 coding DNA: TGTGCCAGCATTCCCGCAGTAACTTCCACTGAAGCTTTCTTT.

This clonotype occurred a few times. The chain employs TRBV15 and TRBJ2-4, with 9 bases that match TRBD2. The CDR3 runs to 18 residues. Losses at the gene ends were 2 bases for V and 0 bases for J; bases not matched to a gene: 8. The germline CDR1 and CDR2 sequences are LNHNV and YYDKDF (reference sequence). In DNA form, the CDR3 reads TGTGCCACCAGCAGACTAGCGGGGAATTTACTAGCCAAAAACATTCAGTACTTC. The encoded protein is CATSRLAGNLLAKNIQYF. The full variable domain, completed using reference TRBV15 and TRBJ2-4, is DAMVIQNPRYQVTQFGKPVTLSCSQTLNHNVMYWYQQKSSQAPKLLFHYYDKDFNNEADTPDNFQSRRPNTSFCFLDIRSPGLGDTAMYLCATSRLAGNLLAKNIQYFGAGTRLSVL.

The chain recombines TRBV20-1 with TRBJ2-3; D gene ambiguous. The germline gives CDR1 DFQATT, CDR2 SNEGSKA (reference sequence). This CDR3 has 13 residues. The V end was cut by 4 bases, the J end by 0 bases, with 8 bases between. In nucleotides, the CDR3 is TGCAGTGCTACCTATACAAGCACAGATACGCAGTATTTT. Translating it yields CSATYTSTDTQYF.

This clonotype was detected many times. The chain employs TRBV7-2 and TRBJ2-1; possibly TRBD2 for D (6 bases). V lost 3 bases and J 9 bases, leaving 15 bases between the germline ends. Germline CDR1 and CDR2: SGHTA and FQGNSA. CDR3 length: 14 residues. CDR3 loop: CASSFHPSAGEQFF. In DNA, the CDR3 is TGTGCCAGCAGCTTCCACCCTAGCGCCGGTGAGCAGTTCTTC.

The V call is TRBV11-2, the J call TRBJ2-2; D ambiguous. The CDR3 length is 15 residues. V was trimmed by 1 base and J by 6 bases, leaving 12 bases between them. The V gene's germline CDR1 is SGHAT and CDR2 FQNNGV. The CDR3 loop is CASSLADTLAGELFF. Written as DNA, the CDR3 is TGTGCCAGCAGCTTAGCCGATACCCTAGCCGGGGAGCTGTTTTTT.

This chain links TRBV12-3 or TRBV12-4 with TRBJ2-1; perhaps TRBD1 as D (6 bases). This CDR3 region has 15 residues. V lost 6 bases to trimming and J lost 6 bases, with 18 bases between them. CDR3 amino acids: CASSHTGLSGNEQFF. As DNA, the CDR3 is TGTGCCAGCAGCCATACAGGGTTATCGGGCAATGAGCAGTTCTTC.

This clonotype came up a few times. The chain carries TRBV7-8 and TRBJ2-7; no clear D gene. Looked up from germline, CDR1 is SGHVS and CDR2 is FQNEAQ. V was shortened by 2 bases and J by 6 bases, with 8 bases between the two germline ends. The length of the CDR3 is 12 residues. For the CDR3, the DNA is TGTGCCAGCAGCTTACATTCTGGCGAGCAGTACTTC. Translated, it gives CASSLHSGEQYF.

This clonotype was seen more than once but under ten times. The V gene is TRBV6-2 or TRBV6-3, the J gene TRBJ2-7; D possibly corresponds to TRBD1 (6 bases). The V end lost 4 bases, the J end lost 5 bases, and 18 bases lay between the germline ends. The CDR3 extends over 15 amino acids. Germline assignment: CDR1 MNHEY and CDR2 SVGEGT. The CDR3 DNA reads as TGTGCCAGCAGTTTGGGGAAACGGGACAACCACGAGCAGTACTTC. Amino acids: CASSLGKRDNHEQYF.

The sample holds a few counts of this clonotype. The J gene is TRBJ2-7, the V gene TRBV7-2; 7 nucleotides match TRBD1. Germline values: CDR1 SGHTA, CDR2 FQGNSA. V was clipped by 5 bases and J by 2 bases; unmatched bases: 12. The CDR3 covers 16 residues. The CDR3 loop is CASSPNPGQVTYEQYF. CDR3 bases: TGTGCCAGCAGCCCCAACCCCGGACAGGTTACCTACGAGCAGTACTTC.

This clonotype was recorded a few times. The V call is TRBV30, the J call TRBJ2-7; a weak D match, TRBD2 (6 bases). The V gene's germline CDR1 is GTSNPN and CDR2 SVGIG (reference sequence). The CDR3 has 14 residues. Trimming shortened V by 0 bases and J by 6 bases, and 15 bases separated the two germline ends. The CDR3 region has the DNA TGTGCCTGGAGTGTAGGGCCAGGGACTCGCGAGCAGTACTTC. Its translation is CAWSVGPGTREQYF.

The V gene is TRBV4-3, the J gene TRBJ1-2; D is possibly TRBD1 (5 bases). Germline values: CDR1 LGHNA, CDR2 YSLEER. The V end was cut by 1 base, the J end by 4 bases, with 19 bases between. The CDR3 is 17 residues long. DNA for the CDR3: TGCGCCAGCAGCCAAGGACCGTTCGACGGGGGTAGCTATGGCTACACCTTC. Its translation: CASSQGPFDGGSYGYTF.

This clonotype has just a few counts. The CDR3 DNA follows: TGTGCCAGCAGTGTGCGGGGCGGGGGCGAACCCTACGAGCAGTACTTC. Its protein product is CASSVRGGGEPYEQYF. V and J are TRBV6-1 and TRBJ2-7, with D possibly being TRBD2 (7 bases). The V end lost 4 bases, the J end lost 2 bases, and 18 bases lay between the germline ends. This CDR3 contains 16 residues. Germline CDR1 and CDR2: MNHNS and SASEGT.

This clonotype came up many times. The genes are TRBV6-2 or TRBV6-3 and TRBJ2-1; TRBD1 matches 7 bases. CDR3 length equals 14 residues. Losses at the gene ends were 4 bases for V and 7 bases for J; bases not matched to a gene: 7. The germline V gene encodes CDR1 MNHEY and CDR2 SVGEGT. CDR3 amino acids: CASSSFGTVNEQFF. The CDR3 DNA sequence: TGTGCCAGCAGTTCCTTCGGGACAGTTAATGAGCAGTTCTTC.

This clonotype turned up a few times. The chain combines TRBV5-6 with TRBJ2-3, with 7 bases fitting TRBD1. V shed 4 bases and J 6 bases; nucleotides not matched to a gene: 5. Germline CDR1 is SGHDT and CDR2 is YYEEEE. The CDR3 extends over 13 amino acids. The CDR3 DNA follows: TGTGCCAGCAGCACCAACAGGGGTGATACGCAGTATTTT. Protein product: CASSTNRGDTQYF.